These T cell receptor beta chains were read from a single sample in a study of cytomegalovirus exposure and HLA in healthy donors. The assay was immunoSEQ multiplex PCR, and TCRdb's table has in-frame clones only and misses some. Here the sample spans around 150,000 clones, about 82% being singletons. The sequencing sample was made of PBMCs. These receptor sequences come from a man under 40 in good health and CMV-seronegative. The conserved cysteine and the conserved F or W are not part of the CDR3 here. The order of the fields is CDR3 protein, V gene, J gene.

CDR3aa: ASSPWTGYSNQPQH
v_gene: TRBV7-8
j_gene: TRBJ1-5

CDR3aa: ASRSDRLQPQH
v_gene: TRBV28
j_gene: TRBJ1-5

CDR3aa: ASSLDRGRVEKLF
v_gene: TRBV11-2
j_gene: TRBJ1-4

CDR3aa: ASRGGTGGVRTEAF
v_gene: TRBV19
j_gene: TRBJ1-1

CDR3aa: SVGLAGSTDTQY
v_gene: TRBV29-1
j_gene: TRBJ2-3

CDR3aa: ASFPSPPSGANVLT
v_gene: TRBV5-1
j_gene: TRBJ2-6

CDR3aa: ASSKQINTGELF
v_gene: TRBV28
j_gene: TRBJ2-2

CDR3aa: ASSHRGREKLF
v_gene: TRBV4-1
j_gene: TRBJ1-4

CDR3aa: ASNQLNSGANVLT
v_gene: TRBV7-9
j_gene: TRBJ2-6

CDR3aa: ASSVSGYPEKLF
v_gene: TRBV9
j_gene: TRBJ1-4

CDR3aa: ASSQTGGTGSTEQY
v_gene: TRBV4-2
j_gene: TRBJ2-7

CDR3aa: ASGGRGLRADTQY
v_gene: TRBV2
j_gene: TRBJ2-3

CDR3aa: ASSEVSRGPYEQY
v_gene: TRBV6-1
j_gene: TRBJ2-7